This TCR beta chain was retrieved from a study of blood T cell repertoires in COVID-19 (dated by TCRdb to 2020 to 2022). For context, the study as a whole: Collaborator samples came from the United States, Italy and Spain and covered acute and convalescent phases of COVID-19. Samples came from the ongoing ImmuneRACE study (first 160 participants) plus 1,254 subjects from 6 global collaborators. Where available, HLA class I and class II types were obtained from metadata supplied by the sample provider rather than from assay-based typing. The prospective study material was composed of cDNA or gDNA derived from T cells, B-cell-depleted T cells, or PBMCs. Sample metadata almost always included a de-identified subject ID, COVID-19 status, age in years and sex. The repertoires were released in a freely available public database intended as a resource for research on the immune response to SARS-CoV-2. The dataset comprised deeply sampled blood TCRbeta repertoires from subjects exposed to, actively infected with, or recovered from COVID-19. Overall study results and their limits: The quantity of clinical and demographic metadata differed by source and by participant and was supplied without curation.

Turning to this clone: What antigen it recognizes has not been identified. No much larger clonotype is one base removed from it; base qualities were not supplied.

CDR1 is given as SGHRS and CDR2 as YFSETQ, both from the germline V gene. V loses 2 bases at its end and J loses 2 bases; junction bases beyond the gene matches: 15. The CDR3 holds 18 amino acids from the cysteine to the phenylalanine. The DNA shown is the 54-base CDR3, in frame from base 1. TCRbeta CDR3 regions were amplified from genomic DNA using the immunoSEQ Assay, a bias-controlled multiplex PCR. Concerning the study's data processing: The number of nucleated cells in each sample was estimated by amplification of reference gene primers within the assay. Sequence reads were collapsed and filtered to measure the absolute abundance of every unique TCRbeta CDR3 rearrangement. For each sample, productive Simpson clonality was calculated by taking the square root of Simpson's diversity index across productive rearrangements. Imported from immuneACCESS, the table was reduced by TCRdb to in-frame sequences with V and J called. These copies leave out some clones; in studies compared against another copy, an unresolved V gene accounts for under half, and the cause of the remainder is not known. For V, J and clone size, that table is used; D and trimming come from the DNA. The sample contains under 150,000 clones, 70% to 90% of them found a single time. The top ten clonotypes cover 8% of the sample.

One collaborating source in Seattle enrolled patients while the patients were actively infected and followed the patients over time throughout the course of disease. The collaborating institutions used their own protocols to collect whole blood in K2EDTA tubes. For TCRbeta analysis, collaborators shipped samples as frozen whole blood, isolated PBMCs, or DNA extracted from either of those sample types. The chain was built from TRBV5-1 and TRBJ1-2; 7 central bases correspond to TRBD1. This TCR was sampled from a woman aged 55-70 years with COVID-19, enrolled during active disease. Sequenced material: peripheral blood. This receptor has the CDR3 CASSFAGIPGQYNYGYTF. The nucleotides are TGCGCCAGCAGCTTTGCCGGAATCCCGGGACAGTACAACTATGGCTACACCTTC.